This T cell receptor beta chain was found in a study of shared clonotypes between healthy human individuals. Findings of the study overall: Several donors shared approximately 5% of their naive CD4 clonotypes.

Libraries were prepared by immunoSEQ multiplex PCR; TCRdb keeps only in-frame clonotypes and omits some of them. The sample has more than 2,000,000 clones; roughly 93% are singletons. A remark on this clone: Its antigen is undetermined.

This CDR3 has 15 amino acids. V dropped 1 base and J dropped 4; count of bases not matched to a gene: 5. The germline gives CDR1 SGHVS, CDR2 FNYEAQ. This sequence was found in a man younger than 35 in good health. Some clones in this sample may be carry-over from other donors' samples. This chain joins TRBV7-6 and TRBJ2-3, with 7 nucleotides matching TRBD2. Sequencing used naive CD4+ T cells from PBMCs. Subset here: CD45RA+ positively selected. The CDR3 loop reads CASSLDGGSSDTQYF. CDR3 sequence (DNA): TGTGCCAGCAGCTTAGATGGCGGGAGCTCAGATACGCAGTATTTT. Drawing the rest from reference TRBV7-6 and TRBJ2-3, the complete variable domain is GAGVSQSPRYKVTKRGQDVALRCDPISGHVSLYWYRQALGQGPEFLTYFNYEAQQDKSGLPNDRFSAERPEGSISTLTIQRTEQRDSAMYRCASSLDGGSSDTQYFGPGTRLTVL.